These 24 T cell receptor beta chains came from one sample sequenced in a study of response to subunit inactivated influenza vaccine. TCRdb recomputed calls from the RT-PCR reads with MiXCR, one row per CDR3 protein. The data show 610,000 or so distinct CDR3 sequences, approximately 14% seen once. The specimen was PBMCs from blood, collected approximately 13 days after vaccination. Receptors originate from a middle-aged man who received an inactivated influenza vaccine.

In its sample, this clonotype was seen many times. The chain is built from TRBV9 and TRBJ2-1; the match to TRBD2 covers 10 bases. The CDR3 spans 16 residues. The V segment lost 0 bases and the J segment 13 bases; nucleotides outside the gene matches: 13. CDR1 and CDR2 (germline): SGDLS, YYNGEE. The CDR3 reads CASSVGSAGGQIRQFF. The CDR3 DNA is TGTGCCAGCAGCGTAGGCTCAGCGGGAGGGCAGATTCGCCAGTTCTTC.

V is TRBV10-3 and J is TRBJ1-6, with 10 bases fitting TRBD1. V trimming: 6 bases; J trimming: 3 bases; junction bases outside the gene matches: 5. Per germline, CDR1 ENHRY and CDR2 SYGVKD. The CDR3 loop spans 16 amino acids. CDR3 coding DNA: TGTGCCATCAGAGAAGGGACAGGGGACTATAATTCACCCCTCCACTTT. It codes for CAIREGTGDYNSPLHF.

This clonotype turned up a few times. The CDR3 DNA reads TGTGCCAGCAGCCTCGTAGGACTAGCGGAGTACAATGAGCAGTTCTTC. This gives the protein CASSLVGLAEYNEQFF. V is TRBV3-1 and J is TRBJ2-1; 10 bases agree with TRBD2. CDR3 length equals 16 residues. With V trimmed by 4 bases and J by 4 bases, 7 bases remained unmatched. Germline values: CDR1 LGHDT, CDR2 YNNKEL (reference sequence).

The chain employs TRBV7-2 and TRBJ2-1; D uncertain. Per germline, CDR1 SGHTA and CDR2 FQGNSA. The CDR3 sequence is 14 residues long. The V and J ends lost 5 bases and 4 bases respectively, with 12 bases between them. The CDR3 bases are TGTGCCAGCAGCCCACTGGGCTATTACAATGAGCAGTTCTTC. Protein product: CASSPLGYYNEQFF.

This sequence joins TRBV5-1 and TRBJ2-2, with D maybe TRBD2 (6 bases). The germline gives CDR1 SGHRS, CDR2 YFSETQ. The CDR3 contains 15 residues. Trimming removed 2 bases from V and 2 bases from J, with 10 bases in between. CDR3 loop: CASSFRDSNTGELFF. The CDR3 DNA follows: TGCGCCAGCAGCTTTCGGGACTCCAACACCGGGGAGCTGTTTTTT.

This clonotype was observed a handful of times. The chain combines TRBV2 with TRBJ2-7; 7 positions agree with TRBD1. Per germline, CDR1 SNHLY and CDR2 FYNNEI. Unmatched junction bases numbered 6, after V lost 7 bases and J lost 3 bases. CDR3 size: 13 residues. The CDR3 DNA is TGTGCCAGCAAATATTGGGACAGCTACGAGCAGTACTTC. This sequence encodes CASKYWDSYEQYF. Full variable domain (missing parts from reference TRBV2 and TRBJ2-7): EPEVTQTPSHQVTQMGQEVILRCVPISNHLYFYWYRQILGQKVEFLVSFYNNEISEKSEIFDDQFSVERPDGSNFTLKIRSTKLEDSAMYFCASKYWDSYEQYFGPGTRLTVT.

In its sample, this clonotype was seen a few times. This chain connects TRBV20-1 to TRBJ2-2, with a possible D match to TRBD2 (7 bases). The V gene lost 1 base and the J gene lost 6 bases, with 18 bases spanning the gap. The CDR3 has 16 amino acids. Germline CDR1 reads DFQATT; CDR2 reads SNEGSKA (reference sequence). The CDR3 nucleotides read TGCAGTGCTAGAGGCTTTCGGGGGGCCCAGGCCGGGGAGCTGTTTTTT. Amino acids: CSARGFRGAQAGELFF.

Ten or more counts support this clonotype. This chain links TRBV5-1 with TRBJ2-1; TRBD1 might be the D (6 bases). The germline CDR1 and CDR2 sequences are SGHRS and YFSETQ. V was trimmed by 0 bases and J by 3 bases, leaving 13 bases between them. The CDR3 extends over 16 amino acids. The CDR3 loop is CASSLGNRAGYNEQFF. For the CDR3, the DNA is TGCGCCAGCAGCTTGGGAAACAGGGCGGGCTACAATGAGCAGTTCTTC.

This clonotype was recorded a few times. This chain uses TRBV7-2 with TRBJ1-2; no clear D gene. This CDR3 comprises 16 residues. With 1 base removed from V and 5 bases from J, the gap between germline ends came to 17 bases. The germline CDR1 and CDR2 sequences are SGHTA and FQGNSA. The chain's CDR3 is CASSLDDGWMGYGYTF. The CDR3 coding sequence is TGTGCCAGCAGCTTAGACGACGGGTGGATGGGTTATGGCTACACCTTC.

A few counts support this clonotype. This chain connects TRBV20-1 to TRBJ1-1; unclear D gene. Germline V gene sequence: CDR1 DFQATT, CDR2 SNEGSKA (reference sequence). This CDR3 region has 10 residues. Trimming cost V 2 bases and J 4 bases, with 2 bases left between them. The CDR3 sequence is CSARLTEAFF. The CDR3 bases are TGCAGTGCTAGACTCACTGAAGCTTTCTTT.

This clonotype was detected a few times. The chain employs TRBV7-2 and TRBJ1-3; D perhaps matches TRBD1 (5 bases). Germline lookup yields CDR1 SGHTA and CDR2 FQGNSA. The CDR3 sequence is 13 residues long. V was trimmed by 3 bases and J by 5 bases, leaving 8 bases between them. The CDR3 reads CASSLAGRNTIYF. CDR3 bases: TGTGCCAGCAGCTTGGCAGGGAGAAACACCATATATTTT.

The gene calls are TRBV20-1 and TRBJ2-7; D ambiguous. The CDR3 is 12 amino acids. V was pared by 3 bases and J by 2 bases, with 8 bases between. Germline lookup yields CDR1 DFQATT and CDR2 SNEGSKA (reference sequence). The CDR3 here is CSASITTYEQYF. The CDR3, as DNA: TGCAGTGCTAGTATAACAACCTACGAGCAGTACTTC.

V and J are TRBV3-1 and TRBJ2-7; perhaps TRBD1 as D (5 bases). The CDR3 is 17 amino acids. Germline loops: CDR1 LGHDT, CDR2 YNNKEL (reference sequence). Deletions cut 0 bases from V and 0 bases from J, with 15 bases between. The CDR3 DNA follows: TGTGCCAGCAGCCAAGAAAGGGGCGGCGGTGTCTCCTACGAGCAGTACTTC. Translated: CASSQERGGGVSYEQYF.

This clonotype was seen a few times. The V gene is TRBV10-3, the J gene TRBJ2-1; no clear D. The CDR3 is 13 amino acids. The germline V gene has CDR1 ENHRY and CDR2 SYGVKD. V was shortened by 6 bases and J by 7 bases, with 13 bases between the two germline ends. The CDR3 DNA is TGTGCCATCAGAGCGTTGGCGCTGAATGAGCAGTTCTTC. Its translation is CAIRALALNEQFF.

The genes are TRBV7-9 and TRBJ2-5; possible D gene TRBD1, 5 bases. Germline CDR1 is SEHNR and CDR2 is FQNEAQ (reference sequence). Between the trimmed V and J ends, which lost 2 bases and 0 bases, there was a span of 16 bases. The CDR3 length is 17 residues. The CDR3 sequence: CASSLPAQGDYQETQYF. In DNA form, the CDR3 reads TGTGCCAGCAGCTTACCGGCCCAAGGGGATTACCAAGAGACCCAGTACTTC.

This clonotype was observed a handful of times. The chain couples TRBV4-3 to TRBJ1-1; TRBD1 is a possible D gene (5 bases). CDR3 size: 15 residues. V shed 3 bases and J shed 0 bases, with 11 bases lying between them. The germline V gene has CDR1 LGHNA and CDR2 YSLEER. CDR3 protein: CASSQGVTVNTEAFF. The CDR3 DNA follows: TGCGCCAGCAGCCAGGGGGTTACAGTGAACACTGAAGCTTTCTTT.

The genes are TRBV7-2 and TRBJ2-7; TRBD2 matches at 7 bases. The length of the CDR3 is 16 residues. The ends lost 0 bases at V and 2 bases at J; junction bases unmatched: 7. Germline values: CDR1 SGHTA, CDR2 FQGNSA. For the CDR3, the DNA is TGTGCCAGCAGCTTAGCTAAGGCTAGCGGACCCTACGAGCAGTACTTC. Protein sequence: CASSLAKASGPYEQYF.

The CDR3 region is CASSYEAAPFQETQYF. DNA for the CDR3: TGTGCCAGCAGTTACGAAGCGGCTCCCTTTCAAGAGACCCAGTACTTC. The V gene is TRBV6-2 or TRBV6-3, the J gene TRBJ2-5; possibly TRBD2 for D (5 bases). With 2 bases removed from V and 2 bases from J, the gap between germline ends came to 15 bases. The CDR3 spans 16 residues. CDR1 and CDR2 from the germline V gene are MNHEY and SVGEGT.

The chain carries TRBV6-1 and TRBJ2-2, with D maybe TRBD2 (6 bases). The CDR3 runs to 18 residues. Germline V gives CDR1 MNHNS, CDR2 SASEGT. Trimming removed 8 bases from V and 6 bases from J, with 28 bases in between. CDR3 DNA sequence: TGTGCCAGCCGCCCGTCCCGCGCGGGGTTTGTAATCGCCGGGGAGCTGTTTTTT. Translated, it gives CASRPSRAGFVIAGELFF.

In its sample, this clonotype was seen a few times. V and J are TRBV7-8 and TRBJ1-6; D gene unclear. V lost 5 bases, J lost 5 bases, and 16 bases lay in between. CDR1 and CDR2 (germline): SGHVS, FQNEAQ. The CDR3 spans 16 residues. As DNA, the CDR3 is TGTGCCAGCAGCACATCTAAGTGGGGTAATAATTCACCCCTCCACTTT. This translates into CASSTSKWGNNSPLHF.

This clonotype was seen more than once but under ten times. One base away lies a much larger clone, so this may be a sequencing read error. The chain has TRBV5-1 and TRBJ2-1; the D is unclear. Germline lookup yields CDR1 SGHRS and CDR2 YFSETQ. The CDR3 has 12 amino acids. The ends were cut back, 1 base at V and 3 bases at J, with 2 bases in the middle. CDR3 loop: CASSLYYNEQFF. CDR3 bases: TGCGCCAGCAGCTTGTACTACAATGAGCAGTTCTTC.

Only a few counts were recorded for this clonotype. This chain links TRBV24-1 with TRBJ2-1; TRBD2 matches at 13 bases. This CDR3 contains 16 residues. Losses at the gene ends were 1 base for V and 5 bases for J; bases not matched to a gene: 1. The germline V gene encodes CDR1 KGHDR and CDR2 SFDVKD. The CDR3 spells CATSDFTSGGDNEQFF. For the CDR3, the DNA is TGTGCCACCAGTGATTTTACTAGCGGGGGGGACAATGAGCAGTTCTTC.

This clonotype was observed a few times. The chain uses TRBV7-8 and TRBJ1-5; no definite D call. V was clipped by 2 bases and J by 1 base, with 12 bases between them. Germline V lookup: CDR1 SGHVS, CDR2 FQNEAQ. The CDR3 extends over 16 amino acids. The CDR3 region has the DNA TGTGCCAGCAGCTTATTGGCAGGCAGCAGCAATCAGCCCCAGCATTTT. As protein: CASSLLAGSSNQPQHF.

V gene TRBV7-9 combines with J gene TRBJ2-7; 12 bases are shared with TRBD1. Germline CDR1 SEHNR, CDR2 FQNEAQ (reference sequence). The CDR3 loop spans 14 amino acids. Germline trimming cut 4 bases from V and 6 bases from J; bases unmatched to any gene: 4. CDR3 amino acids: CASSWGQGAFEQYF. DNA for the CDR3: TGTGCCAGCAGCTGGGGACAGGGGGCCTTCGAGCAGTACTTC.